The 29 T cell receptor beta chains below come from one sample, sequenced in a study of radiation and T cells in renal cell carcinoma. The assay was immunoSEQ multiplex PCR, and TCRdb's table has in-frame clones only and misses some. Here the sample spans about 140,000 clones, approximately 82% being singletons. Sample time point: baseline pretreatment blood. Treatment described: 15 Gy SBRT to primary tumor, nephrectomy 4 weeks later. The specimen comprised blood, sampled from a patient whose treatment included radiotherapy and nephrectomy. The receptors here all came from a woman in her forties or fifties with renal cell carcinoma.

The chain couples TRBV2 to TRBJ2-3; possible D gene TRBD2, 6 bases. The V end lost 6 bases, the J end lost 3 bases, and 22 bases lay between the germline ends. Germline assignment: CDR1 SNHLY and CDR2 FYNNEI. CDR3 length: 17 residues. Written as DNA, the CDR3 is TGTGCCAGCAGCGGGAACCGGGACTTTTTAGCAACAGATACGCAGTATTTT. As protein: CASSGNRDFLATDTQYF. The full variable domain, with the rest looked up from reference TRBV2 and TRBJ2-3, is EPEVTQTPSHQVTQMGQEVILRCVPISNHLYFYWYRQILGQKVEFLVSFYNNEISEKSEIFDDQFSVERPDGSNFTLKIRSTKLEDSAMYFCASSGNRDFLATDTQYFGPGTRLTVL.

The gene calls are TRBV10-3 and TRBJ2-1; 13 bases match TRBD2. V shed 5 bases and J 0 bases; nucleotides not matched to a gene: 4. CDR1 is ENHRY and CDR2 is SYGVKD in the germline V gene. The CDR3 contains 17 residues. As DNA, the CDR3 is TGTGCCATCAGTACCGGGACTAGCGGGATCTCCTACAATGAGCAGTTCTTC. Translating gives CAISTGTSGISYNEQFF.

The chain employs TRBV18 and TRBJ1-4; TRBD1 might be the D (5 bases). Per germline, CDR1 KGHSH and CDR2 LQKENI. Trimming cost V 3 bases and J 8 bases, with 16 bases left between them. The CDR3 consists of 15 residues. The CDR3 DNA is TGTGCCAGCTCACCTCGGATTTGGGGCGCGGAAAAACTGTTTTTT. It translates to CASSPRIWGAEKLFF.

This chain connects TRBV7-2 to TRBJ1-5, with no clear D. This CDR3 has 13 residues. CDR1 and CDR2 (germline): SGHTA, FQGNSA. Deletions cut 0 bases from V and 6 bases from J, with 6 bases between. CDR3 nucleotide sequence: TGTGCCAGCAGCTTAGCGATGATTCAGCCCCAGCATTTT. Its translation is CASSLAMIQPQHF.

This chain links TRBV10-3 with TRBJ1-5, with D possibly being TRBD1 (6 bases). The CDR3 is made up of 13 amino acids. Germline V gene lookup returns CDR1 ENHRY and CDR2 SYGVKD. V lost 5 bases and J 4 bases, leaving 9 bases between the germline ends. CDR3 region: CAISPGVNQPQHF. The CDR3 bases are TGTGCCATCAGTCCAGGGGTGAATCAGCCCCAGCATTTT.

The chain recombines TRBV5-6 with TRBJ2-2, with D unresolved. The ends were cut back, 4 bases at V and 3 bases at J, with 4 bases in the middle. Germline CDR1 reads SGHDT; CDR2 reads YYEEEE. The CDR3 extends over 12 amino acids. CDR3 residues: CASSLYTGELFF. As DNA, the CDR3 is TGTGCCAGCAGCCTATACACCGGGGAGCTGTTTTTT.

The chain is built from TRBV5-4 and TRBJ2-3; weak D call: TRBD1 (6 bases). The length of the CDR3 is 14 residues. Germline-derived CDR1 and CDR2 are SGHNT and YYREEE (reference sequence). V was pared by 4 bases and J by 2 bases, with 11 bases between. The CDR3, as DNA: TGTGCCAGCAGCGGGGGCTTCAACACAGATACGCAGTATTTT. Protein product: CASSGGFNTDTQYF.

The rearrangement joins TRBV5-1 to TRBJ2-2; unclear D gene. The CDR3 contains 12 residues. Germline V gene sequence: CDR1 SGHRS, CDR2 YFSETQ. Trimming removed 0 bases at V and 11 bases at J, with 8 bases between. CDR3 coding DNA: TGCGCCAGCAGCTTGGCATCAGGCGAGCTGTTTTTT. Its translation is CASSLASGELFF.

V usage is TRBV5-5 and J usage is TRBJ1-1, with D uncertain. Trimming removed 0 bases at V and 6 bases at J, with 3 bases between. This CDR3 is built from 11 residues. Germline CDR1 and CDR2: SGHKS and YYEKEE (reference sequence). CDR3 in DNA: TGTGCCAGCAGCTTGGTCTCTGAAGCTTTCTTT. This encodes CASSLVSEAFF.

The rearrangement links TRBV29-1 to TRBJ2-3; no clear D gene. The CDR3 is made up of 13 amino acids. V dropped 6 bases and J dropped 2 bases, with 12 bases sitting between them. Germline V CDR1 and CDR2: SQVTM, ANQGSEA. The CDR3 DNA reads TGCAGCGTCAGACATGTCCTCACAGATACGCAGTATTTT. Translating it yields CSVRHVLTDTQYF.

The rearrangement joins TRBV25-1 to TRBJ2-7; 11 positions match TRBD2. There are 15 residues in the CDR3. Germline CDR1 reads MGHDK; CDR2 reads SYGVNS. The V gene end was trimmed by 4 bases and the J gene end by 4 bases; junction bases not matched to a gene: 6. CDR3: CASSATSGRLYEQYF. The CDR3 DNA sequence: TGTGCCAGCAGTGCCACTAGCGGGAGACTTTACGAGCAGTACTTC.

The J gene is TRBJ1-5, the V gene TRBV7-3; D uncertain. V was trimmed by 5 bases and J by 0 bases, leaving 5 bases between them. CDR1 is SGHTA and CDR2 is FQGTGA in the germline V gene. The CDR3 extends over 13 amino acids. The CDR3 DNA follows: TGTGCCAGCAGCATAGATAGCAATCAGCCCCAGCATTTT. The encoded protein is CASSIDSNQPQHF.

The chain combines TRBV5-1 with TRBJ2-5; 9 positions match TRBD1. Germline trimming cut 4 bases from V and 4 bases from J; bases unmatched to any gene: 17. Per the germline V gene, CDR1 is SGHRS and CDR2 is YFSETQ. This CDR3 contains 18 residues. The CDR3 nucleotides are TGCGCCAGCAGCCCAACAGCCCACGGGACAGGGATATTAGAGACCCAGTACTTC. Amino acids: CASSPTAHGTGILETQYF.

The chain has TRBV30 and TRBJ1-1; 8 bases map to TRBD1. The CDR3 runs to 17 residues. Germline lookup yields CDR1 GTSNPN and CDR2 SVGIG (reference sequence). V lost 3 bases to trimming and J lost 7 bases; unmatched junction nucleotides: 19. The CDR3: CAWSDRGGFTPILEAFF. As DNA, the CDR3 is TGTGCCTGGAGCGACAGGGGTGGTTTCACCCCGATCCTTGAAGCTTTCTTT.

Worth noting for this clone: This likely reflects a read error, since a far larger clone is one base away. The same CDR3 is also encoded by other DNA sequences in this sample. This sequence joins TRBV4-1 and TRBJ2-3, with D tentatively TRBD2 (6 bases). This CDR3 has 15 amino acids. Deletions cut 1 base from V and 3 bases from J, with 11 bases between. CDR1 MGHRA and CDR2 YSYEKL come from the germline V gene. CDR3 DNA: TGCGCCAGCAGCCAAGTACGGGAGCCGACAGATACGCAGTATTTT. Translation: CASSQVREPTDTQYF.

This clone was counted many times. The gene calls are TRBV5-1 and TRBJ1-3; 10 bases line up with TRBD1. The CDR3 sequence is 16 residues long. V shed 3 bases, J shed 2 bases, and the junction held 5 bases outside the gene matches. CDR1 is SGHRS, CDR2 YFSETQ, per germline. The CDR3 loop reads CASSWGTGDTGNTIYF. CDR3 nucleotide sequence: TGCGCCAGCAGCTGGGGGACAGGGGATACTGGAAACACCATATATTTT. Together with reference TRBV5-1 and TRBJ1-3, the CDR3 gives the full variable domain: KAGVTQTPRYLIKTRGQQVTLSCSPISGHRSVSWYQQTPGQGLQFLFEYFSETQRNKGNFPGRFSGRQFSNSRSEMNVSTLELGDSALYLCASSWGTGDTGNTIYFGEGSWLTVV.

The rearrangement links TRBV7-8 to TRBJ1-1; tentatively, D is TRBD1 (5 bases). Trimming took off 5 bases at V and 4 bases at J, with 20 bases between the two ends. Per germline, CDR1 SGHVS and CDR2 FQNEAQ. There are 16 residues in the CDR3. The CDR3 DNA is TGTGCCAGCAGCCCCAATAGGCTACAGGCGACCACTGAAGCTTTCTTT. Translating gives CASSPNRLQATTEAFF.

V is TRBV28 and J is TRBJ2-3; the match to TRBD2 covers 10 bases. V shed 5 bases, J shed 6 bases, and the junction held 8 bases outside the gene matches. The CDR3 totals 15 residues. The germline V gene encodes CDR1 MDHEN and CDR2 SYDVKM. As DNA, the CDR3 is TGTGCCAGCAGTCCACGGGGGACTAGCGTGGATACGCAGTATTTT. Protein: CASSPRGTSVDTQYF.

The rearrangement joins TRBV6-6 to TRBJ1-4; the D gene is possibly TRBD1 (6 bases). V lost 6 bases to trimming and J lost 6 bases, with 17 bases between them. The CDR3 spans 15 residues. Germline V lookup: CDR1 MNHNY, CDR2 SVGAGI (reference sequence). The CDR3 is CASSTKGVGDEKLFF. The DNA for the CDR3 is TGTGCCAGCAGCACAAAGGGGGTGGGGGATGAAAAACTGTTTTTT.

V and J are TRBV5-1 and TRBJ1-2; 8 positions match TRBD1. CDR3 length: 13 amino acids. Looked up from germline, CDR1 is SGHRS and CDR2 is YFSETQ. With 3 bases clipped from V and 6 bases from J, the junction kept 4 bases outside the gene matches. The CDR3 DNA follows: TGCGCCAGCAGCTCGCCGGGACAGGATGGCTACACCTTC. Its translation: CASSSPGQDGYTF.

This rearrangement joins TRBV27 to TRBJ2-1, with TRBD1 matching 10 bases. V shed 4 bases and J 7 bases; nucleotides not matched to a gene: 7. Germline assignment: CDR1 MNHEY and CDR2 SMNVEV (reference sequence). The CDR3 length is 15 residues. Written as DNA, the CDR3 is TGTGCCAGCAGTTCCTGGACAGGGGGGAATAATGAGCAGTTCTTC. Translated: CASSSWTGGNNEQFF.

The chain links TRBV7-6 to TRBJ2-1; TRBD1 aligns across 8 bases. CDR3 length: 14 amino acids. Germline V gene lookup returns CDR1 SGHVS and CDR2 FNYEAQ. Losses at the gene ends were 7 bases for V and 5 bases for J; bases not matched to a gene: 7. The CDR3, as DNA: TGTGCCAGCATGCGGGACAGGAGAGACAATGAGCAGTTCTTC. This encodes CASMRDRRDNEQFF.

V and J are TRBV7-2 and TRBJ1-4; D gene unclear. With 1 base removed from V and 0 bases from J, the gap between germline ends came to 3 bases. CDR3 length: 14 residues. CDR1 and CDR2 (germline): SGHTA, FQGNSA. The DNA for the CDR3 is TGTGCCAGCAGCTTAGGCCCAACTAATGAAAAACTGTTTTTT. Its protein is CASSLGPTNEKLFF. Filled out from reference TRBV7-2 and TRBJ1-4, the complete variable domain reads GAGVSQSPSNKVTEKGKDVELRCDPISGHTALYWYRQSLGQGLEFLIYFQGNSAPDKSGLPSDRFSAERTGGSVSTLTIQRTQQEDSAVYLCASSLGPTNEKLFFGSGTQLSVL.

The genes are TRBV6-5 and TRBJ1-1, with D hard to call. The germline V gene has CDR1 MNHEY and CDR2 SVGAGI. The CDR3 has 15 residues. V lost 7 bases and J 1 base, leaving 16 bases between the germline ends. In nucleotides, the CDR3 is TGTGCCAGCACCTTCTCCGGTAGCCGGAACACTGAAGCTTTCTTT. It codes for CASTFSGSRNTEAFF.

This sequence joins TRBV27 and TRBJ1-1, with unresolved D. The CDR3 spans 15 residues. Looked up from germline, CDR1 is MNHEY and CDR2 is SMNVEV (reference sequence). V lost 0 bases to trimming and J lost 4 bases, with 12 bases between them. The DNA of the CDR3 is TGTGCCAGCAGTTTATCAGAGACGGGCACCACTGAAGCTTTCTTT. Translation: CASSLSETGTTEAFF.

The V gene is TRBV25-1, the J gene TRBJ2-1; 8 positions agree with TRBD1. The CDR3 spans 16 residues. Germline V gene lookup returns CDR1 MGHDK and CDR2 SYGVNS. Trimming took 1 base from V and 4 from J; bases not matched to a gene: 6. For the CDR3, the DNA is TGTGCCAGCAGTGAATCGTGGGACAGGTCTTACAATGAGCAGTTCTTC. Its protein is CASSESWDRSYNEQFF.

The chain uses TRBV5-1 and TRBJ2-6; possibly TRBD1 for D (5 bases). Germline V CDR1 and CDR2: SGHRS, YFSETQ. V gave up 3 bases and J gave up 0 bases, with 19 bases separating them. This CDR3 spans 19 amino acids. CDR3 in DNA: TGCGCCAGCAGCTGGTGGGCAGGGCCTAGGGTCTCTGGGGCCAACGTCCTGACTTTC. It is translated as CASSWWAGPRVSGANVLTF.

J is TRBJ1-2 and V is TRBV19; no clear D. Germline assignment: CDR1 LNHDA and CDR2 SQIVND (reference sequence). The CDR3 has 14 amino acids. Trimming stripped 7 bases from V and 4 bases from J, with 16 bases between. CDR3 bases: TGTGCCAGTATCCTAACCCAGGACCTCTATGGCTACACCTTC. Its protein is CASILTQDLYGYTF.

The rearrangement uses TRBV5-6 and TRBJ1-3; D call uncertain. V lost 6 bases and J 2 bases, leaving 18 bases between the germline ends. The CDR3 extends over 16 amino acids. The germline V gene encodes CDR1 SGHDT and CDR2 YYEEEE. Here the CDR3 reads CASNSGPHETGNTIYF. The CDR3 bases are TGTGCCAGCAACTCTGGACCCCACGAAACTGGAAACACCATATATTTT. The full variable domain, in which reference TRBV5-6 and TRBJ1-3 provide the parts outside the CDR3, is DAGVTQSPTHLIKTRGQQVTLRCSPKSGHDTVSWYQQALGQGPQFIFQYYEEEERQRGNFPDRFSGHQFPNYSSELNVNALLLGDSALYLCASNSGPHETGNTIYFGEGSWLTVV.